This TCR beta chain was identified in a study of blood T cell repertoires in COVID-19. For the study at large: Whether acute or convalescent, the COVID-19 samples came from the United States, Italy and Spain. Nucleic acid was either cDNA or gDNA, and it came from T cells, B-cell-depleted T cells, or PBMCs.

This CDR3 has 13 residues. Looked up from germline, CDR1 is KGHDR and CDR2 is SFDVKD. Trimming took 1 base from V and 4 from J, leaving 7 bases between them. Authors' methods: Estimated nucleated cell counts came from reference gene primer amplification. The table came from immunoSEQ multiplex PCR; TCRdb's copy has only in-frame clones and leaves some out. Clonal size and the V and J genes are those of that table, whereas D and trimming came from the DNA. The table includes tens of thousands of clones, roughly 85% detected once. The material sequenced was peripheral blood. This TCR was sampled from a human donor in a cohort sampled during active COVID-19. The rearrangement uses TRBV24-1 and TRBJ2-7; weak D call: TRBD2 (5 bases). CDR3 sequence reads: CATSDFSGYEQYF. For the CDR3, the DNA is TGTGCCACCAGTGATTTTTCGGGATACGAGCAGTACTTC.